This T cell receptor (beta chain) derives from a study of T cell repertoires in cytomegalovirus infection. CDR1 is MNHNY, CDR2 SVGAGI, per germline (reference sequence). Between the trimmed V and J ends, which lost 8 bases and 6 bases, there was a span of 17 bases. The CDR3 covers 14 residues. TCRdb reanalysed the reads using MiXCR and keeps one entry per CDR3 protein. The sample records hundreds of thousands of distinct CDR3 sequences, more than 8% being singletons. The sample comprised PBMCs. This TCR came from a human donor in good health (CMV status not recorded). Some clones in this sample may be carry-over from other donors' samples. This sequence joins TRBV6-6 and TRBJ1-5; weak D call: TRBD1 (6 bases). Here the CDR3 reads CASGGGGRGQPQHF. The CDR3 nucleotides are TGTGCCAGCGGGGGAGGGGGAAGGGGTCAGCCCCAGCATTTT.